The 23 T cell receptor beta chains below all came from one sample that was sequenced in a study of radiation and T cells in renal cell carcinoma. Sequenced by immunoSEQ multiplex PCR; TCRdb stores in-frame clones only, minus some. The sample comprises approximately 150,000 clones, 75% to 90% of which are singletons, and 15% to 20% rests with the top ten. The time point is: blood 4 weeks post-SBRT, at nephrectomy. Specified treatment: 15 Gy SBRT to primary tumor, nephrectomy 4 weeks later. Here the sequenced sample was blood, taken from a patient whose treatment included radiotherapy and nephrectomy. The receptor source for this set is a woman aged 50 to 60 with renal cell carcinoma.

The V and J genes are TRBV5-1 and TRBJ1-2; 9 nucleotides match TRBD1. Germline assignment: CDR1 SGHRS and CDR2 YFSETQ. The trim removed 7 bases at V and 7 bases at J, leaving 17 bases unmatched. The CDR3 is 16 residues long. CDR3 bases: TGCGCCAGCCGGACACAACAGGGGGCGCGGGAAGGTGGCTACACCTTC. This gives the protein CASRTQQGAREGGYTF.

The V call is TRBV20-1, the J call TRBJ2-3, with D uncertain. This CDR3 is built from 11 residues. The germline V gene has CDR1 DFQATT and CDR2 SNEGSKA (reference sequence). V was pared by 6 bases and J by 2 bases, with 6 bases between. The CDR3 loop reads CSALLTDTQYF. The DNA for the CDR3 is TGCAGTGCCTTGCTCACAGATACGCAGTATTTT.

V usage is TRBV6-5 and J usage is TRBJ2-3; D remains ambiguous. This CDR3 comprises 11 residues. The germline V gene has CDR1 MNHEY and CDR2 SVGAGI. Trimming removed 6 bases at V and 6 bases at J, with 7 bases between. As DNA, the CDR3 is TGTGCCAGCAGAGCACTGGATACGCAGTATTTT. Translated: CASRALDTQYF.

About this clone itself: At one of its ends the junction is not consistent with the germline gene, which may arise from a read error. V is TRBV6-6 and J is TRBJ1-4; TRBD1 matches at 7 bases. The length of the CDR3 is 14 residues. CDR1 is MNHNY and CDR2 is SVGAGI in the germline V gene (reference sequence). CDR3 sequence reads: CASTYRGGDEKLFF. CDR3 nucleotide sequence: TGTGCCAGCACTTACAGAGGGGGCGATGAAAAACTGTTTTTT.

The chain combines TRBV18 with TRBJ1-3, with D possibly matching TRBD1 (6 bases). CDR3 length: 16 amino acids. Trimming cost V 3 bases and J 1 base, with 13 bases left between them. Germline assignment: CDR1 KGHSH and CDR2 LQKENI. CDR3 DNA: TGTGCCAGCTCACCTCCCACAACAGGGTCTGGAAACACCATATATTTT. Residues: CASSPPTTGSGNTIYF.

The V gene is TRBV7-9, the J gene TRBJ1-5, with a possible D match to TRBD1 (6 bases). V lost 3 bases and J 4 bases, leaving 13 bases between the germline ends. Germline lookup yields CDR1 SEHNR and CDR2 FQNEAQ (reference sequence). The CDR3 runs 15 residues. This CDR3 is CASSLDSLGNQPQHF. Written as DNA, the CDR3 is TGTGCCAGCAGCTTGGACAGCTTGGGGAATCAGCCCCAGCATTTT.

This rearrangement joins TRBV28 to TRBJ1-1; the D gene is possibly TRBD1 (6 bases). This CDR3 has 16 amino acids. Trimming stripped 6 bases from V and 5 bases from J, with 22 bases between. CDR1 is MDHEN and CDR2 is SYDVKM in the germline V gene. CDR3 residues: CASSSPALRGLTEAFF. CDR3 coding DNA: TGTGCCAGCAGCTCCCCTGCTCTGCGGGGGCTTACTGAAGCTTTCTTT. The complete variable domain, with remaining parts taken from reference TRBV28 and TRBJ1-1, reads DVKVTQSSRYLVKRTGEKVFLECVQDMDHENMFWYRQDPGLGLRLIYFSYDVKMKEKGDIPEGYSVSREKKERFSLILESASTNQTSMYLCASSSPALRGLTEAFFGQGTRLTVV.

CDR3 bases: TGTGCCAGCAGCGTAGGGGGTAGCGGACTCACCGGGGAGCTGTTTTTT. Amino acids: CASSVGGSGLTGELFF. J is TRBJ2-2 and V is TRBV9, with TRBD2 as a possible D gene (6 bases). V was clipped by 0 bases and J by 4 bases, with 13 bases between them. CDR3 length: 16 residues. CDR1 and CDR2 from the germline V gene are SGDLS and YYNGEE. Full variable domain (outside the CDR3, taken from reference TRBV9 and TRBJ2-2): DSGVTQTPKHLITATGQRVTLRCSPRSGDLSVYWYQQSLDQGLQFLIQYYNGEERAKGNILERFSAQQFPDLHSELNLSSLELGDSALYFCASSVGGSGLTGELFFGEGSRLTVL.

The chain recombines TRBV7-8 with TRBJ1-2, with a weak D call TRBD1 (6 bases). The CDR3 is 17 amino acids. Trimming stripped 5 bases from V and 6 bases from J, with 25 bases between. The germline CDR1 and CDR2 sequences are SGHVS and FQNEAQ. The CDR3 protein is CASSPGRGTLKGDGYTF. DNA of the CDR3: TGTGCCAGCAGCCCGGGGAGAGGGACACTAAAGGGCGATGGCTACACCTTC.

This clone is medium-sized by share. The chain carries TRBV9 and TRBJ1-4; the D is unclear. Per the germline V gene, CDR1 is SGDLS and CDR2 is YYNGEE. V lost 4 bases to trimming and J lost 3 bases, with 13 bases between them. The CDR3 contains 15 residues. DNA for the CDR3: TGTGCCAGCAGCTTAGACGGAACACCTAATGAAAAACTGTTTTTT. This codes for CASSLDGTPNEKLFF.

V and J are TRBV5-1 and TRBJ2-1; 9 nucleotides agree with TRBD2. The CDR3 sequence is 14 residues long. The germline gives CDR1 SGHRS, CDR2 YFSETQ. V lost 4 bases and J lost 5; bases outside the gene matches: 4. The CDR3 region is CASSKLAGDNEQFF. DNA of the CDR3: TGCGCCAGCAGCAAACTAGCGGGTGACAATGAGCAGTTCTTC.

The chain couples TRBV28 to TRBJ2-4; D gene uncertain. The CDR3 extends over 12 amino acids. In germline, CDR1 is MDHEN, CDR2 SYDVKM. V dropped 6 bases and J dropped 9 bases, with 12 bases sitting between them. The CDR3 reads CASRSAQGIQYF. Written as DNA, the CDR3 is TGTGCCAGCAGATCTGCACAAGGCATTCAGTACTTC.

This clone was counted a single time. This chain uses TRBV7-2 with TRBJ2-7; a possible D gene is TRBD1 (5 bases). Trimming removed 1 base from V and 0 bases from J, with 10 bases in between. Germline V CDR1 and CDR2: SGHTA, FQGNSA. The CDR3 spans 15 residues. CDR3 in amino acids: CASSLGWTSSYEQYF. The CDR3 nucleotides are TGTGCCAGCAGCTTAGGTTGGACAAGCTCCTACGAGCAGTACTTC.

The CDR3 reads CASSRSTRRGQETYEQYF. The DNA for the CDR3 is TGTGCCAGCAGCCGATCAACGCGGCGGGGACAGGAGACCTACGAGCAGTACTTC. V usage is TRBV9 and J usage is TRBJ2-7, with 8 bases that match TRBD1. J was trimmed by 2 bases and V by 4 bases; bases with no gene match: 17. Germline V gives CDR1 SGDLS, CDR2 YYNGEE. This CDR3 has 18 residues.

The chain couples TRBV19 to TRBJ2-2; no definite D call. The CDR3 is made up of 15 amino acids. Germline V CDR1 and CDR2: LNHDA, SQIVND (reference sequence). V lost 2 bases to trimming and J lost 1 base, with 8 bases between them. CDR3 in DNA: TGTGCCAGTAGTATACAGTACAGGAACACCGGGGAGCTGTTTTTT. It encodes CASSIQYRNTGELFF. Variable domain in full (rest from reference TRBV19 and TRBJ2-2): DGGITQSPKYLFRKEGQNVTLSCEQNLNHDAMYWYRQDPGQGLRLIYYSQIVNDFQKGDIAEGYSVSREKKESFPLTVTSAQKNPTAFYLCASSIQYRNTGELFFGEGSRLTVL.

This clone was seen a single time. V is TRBV4-1 and J is TRBJ2-1; 13 nucleotides match TRBD2. The CDR3 has 18 amino acids. The germline gives CDR1 MGHRA, CDR2 YSYEKL. After removal of 2 bases from V and 7 bases from J, the junction contained 11 bases not matched to a gene. The CDR3 nucleotides are TGCGCCAGCAGCCAAAGGGCCCCTACTAGCGGGAGGGCTAATGAGCAGTTCTTC. This sequence encodes CASSQRAPTSGRANEQFF.

The chain employs TRBV28 and TRBJ2-5; D is possibly TRBD2 (7 bases). This CDR3 spans 17 amino acids. Deletions cut 1 base from V and 4 bases from J, with 19 bases between. The germline V gene encodes CDR1 MDHEN and CDR2 SYDVKM. The CDR3 DNA reads TGTGCCAGCAGTTTATCTCAGGGAGGGGGAATATTAGAGACCCAGTACTTC. Residues: CASSLSQGGGILETQYF.

The chain uses TRBV10-3 and TRBJ2-7; D call uncertain. V was clipped by 4 bases and J by 12 bases, with 16 bases between them. In germline, CDR1 is ENHRY, CDR2 SYGVKD. The length of the CDR3 is 12 residues. DNA of the CDR3: TGTGCCATCAGTGCCCCGGCCTCCCTCTCGTACTTC. It yields the protein CAISAPASLSYF.

V and J are TRBV16 and TRBJ2-3; D is undetermined. Germline V gives CDR1 KGHSY, CDR2 FQNENV. This CDR3 comprises 12 residues. Trimming stripped 4 bases from V and 6 bases from J, with 8 bases between. The CDR3, as DNA: TGTGCCAGCAGCCGTCAGGAGGATACGCAGTATTTT. Protein sequence: CASSRQEDTQYF. The whole variable domain, filled in from reference TRBV16 and TRBJ2-3, reads GEEVAQTPKHLVRGEGQKAKLYCAPIKGHSYVFWYQQVLKNEFKFLISFQNENVFDETGMPKERFSAKCLPNSPCSLEIQATKLEDSAVYFCASSRQEDTQYFGPGTRLTVL.

This chain joins TRBV7-9 and TRBJ2-7, with 16 positions matching TRBD2. The CDR3 contains 19 residues. The germline gives CDR1 SEHNR, CDR2 FQNEAQ (reference sequence). V lost 5 bases to trimming and J lost 5 bases; unmatched junction nucleotides: 15. CDR3 coding DNA: TGTGCCAGCAGCCGGGGGGGACTAGCGGGAGGGCCGATCGTCCACGAGCAGTACTTC. It is translated as CASSRGGLAGGPIVHEQYF.

V is TRBV5-6 and J is TRBJ2-7, with D possibly being TRBD1 (5 bases). The CDR3 covers 13 residues. The germline V gene encodes CDR1 SGHDT and CDR2 YYEEEE. Trimming left V 5 bases short and J 1 base short, with 10 bases between. CDR3: CASRETASYEQYF. The DNA of the CDR3 is TGTGCCAGCAGGGAGACAGCTTCCTACGAGCAGTACTTC.

With regard to this clone: One junction end does not reproduce the germline sequence, and a read error may be involved. This sample also contains other DNA sequences that code for the same CDR3. Here the CDR3 reads CASSLLTEAYEQYF. In nucleotides, the CDR3 is TGTGCCAGTAGTTTGCTGACGGAAGCCTACGAGCAGTACTTC. The V call is TRBV6-5, the J call TRBJ2-7, with unresolved D. The CDR3 is 14 amino acids. CDR1 and CDR2 (germline): MNHEY, SVGAGI.

This chain connects TRBV7-2 to TRBJ2-1; the D gene is possibly TRBD1 (6 bases). V was shortened by 5 bases and J by 4 bases, with 18 bases between the two germline ends. This CDR3 comprises 16 residues. The V gene's germline CDR1 is SGHTA and CDR2 FQGNSA. The CDR3 sequence: CASSVHPGDLYNEQFF. DNA of the CDR3: TGTGCCAGCAGCGTACACCCAGGGGACCTATACAATGAGCAGTTCTTC.